This T cell receptor (beta chain) was identified in a study of blood T cell repertoires in COVID-19. Study-level background: Some COVID-19 samples were acute and others convalescent; all came from the United States, Italy and Spain. PBMCs, B-cell-depleted T cells, or T cells provided the cDNA or gDNA that made up the material.

In the study's own analysis: By means of reference gene primer amplification, nucleated cell counts were estimated. TCRdb keeps only in-frame clones here, not all; method: immunoSEQ multiplex PCR. The V and J calls and the clone size are those of that table, but D and trimming were determined from the DNA. The sample contains more than 95,000 clones, about 89% of which appear only once. Germline CDR1 is SGHDT and CDR2 is YYEEEE. The CDR3 sequence is 15 residues long. Trimming removed 4 bases from V and 8 bases from J; junction bases left unmatched: 6. The sample comprised peripheral blood. This clonotype was sampled from a man in his fifties or sixties with acute or convalescent COVID-19. The V call is TRBV5-6, the J call TRBJ2-1, with 13 bases matching TRBD2. The CDR3 DNA reads TGTGCCAGCAGCCGGACTAGCGGGAGATATGATGAGCAGTTCTTC. It codes for CASSRTSGRYDEQFF.